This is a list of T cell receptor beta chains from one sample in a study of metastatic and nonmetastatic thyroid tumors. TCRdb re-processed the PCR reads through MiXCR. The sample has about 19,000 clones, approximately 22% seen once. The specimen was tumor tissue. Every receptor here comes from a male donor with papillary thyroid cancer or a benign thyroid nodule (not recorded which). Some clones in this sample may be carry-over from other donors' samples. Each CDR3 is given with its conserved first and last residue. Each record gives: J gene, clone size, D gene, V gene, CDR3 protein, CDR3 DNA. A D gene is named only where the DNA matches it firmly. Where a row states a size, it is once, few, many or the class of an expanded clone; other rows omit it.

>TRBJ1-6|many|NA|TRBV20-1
CSVPTGGDNSPLHF
TGCAGTGTCCCGACAGGTGGGGATAATTCACCCCTCCACTTT
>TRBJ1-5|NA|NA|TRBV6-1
CASSENRGVGNQPQHF
TGTGCCAGCAGTGAAAACCGGGGAGTGGGCAATCAGCCCCAGCATTTT
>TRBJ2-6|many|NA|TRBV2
CASRTGAGYGANVLTF
TGTGCCAGCAGAACCGGTGCGGGGTACGGGGCCAACGTCCTGACTTTC
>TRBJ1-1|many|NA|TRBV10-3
CAISESRTKNTEAFF
TGTGCCATCAGTGAGTCGCGGACAAAGAACACTGAAGCTTTCTTT
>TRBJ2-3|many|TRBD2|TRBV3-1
CASSQIAGVTDTQYF
TGTGCCAGCAGCCAAATAGCGGGAGTGACAGATACGCAGTATTTT
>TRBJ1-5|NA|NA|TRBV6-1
CASSEQETQPQHF
TGTGCCAGCAGTGAACAGGAGACTCAGCCCCAGCATTTT
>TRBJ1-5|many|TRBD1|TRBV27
CASSPRTGAYSNQPQHF
TGTGCCAGCAGTCCGCGGACAGGGGCCTACAGCAATCAGCCCCAGCATTTT
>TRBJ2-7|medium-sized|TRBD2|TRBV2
CASRTGTSDHEQYF
TGTGCCAGCAGGACCGGGACTAGCGACCACGAGCAGTACTTC
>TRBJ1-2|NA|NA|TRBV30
CAWTLDRRYGYTF
TGTGCCTGGACCCTGGATAGACGGTATGGCTACACCTTC
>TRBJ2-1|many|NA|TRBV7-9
CASSLTTFNEQFF
TGTGCCAGCAGCCTAACTACTTTCAATGAGCAGTTCTTC
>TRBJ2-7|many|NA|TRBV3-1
CASSQRDRFSYEQYF
TGTGCCAGCAGCCAGCGGGACAGATTCTCCTACGAGCAGTACTTC
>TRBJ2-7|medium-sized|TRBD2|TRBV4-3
CASSQELAGTYEQYF
TGCGCCAGCAGCCAAGAGCTAGCGGGAACCTACGAGCAGTACTTC
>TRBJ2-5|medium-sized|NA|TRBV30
CAWSGISLETQYF
TGTGCCTGGAGTGGGATAAGTTTAGAGACCCAGTACTTC
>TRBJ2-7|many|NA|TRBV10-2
CASRGDSYEQYF
TGCGCCAGCCGCGGGGACTCCTACGAGCAGTACTTC
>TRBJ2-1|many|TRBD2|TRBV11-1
CASSLSLAGVRAYNEQFF
TGTGCCAGCAGCTTGAGTTTAGCGGGAGTTAGGGCCTACAATGAGCAGTTCTTC